This T cell receptor (beta chain) is drawn from a study of response to subunit inactivated influenza vaccine. A single record per CDR3 protein comes from TCRdb applying MiXCR to the RT-PCR reads. The sample yields hundreds of thousands of distinct CDR3 sequences, around 15% seen once. General study results and limits: Only a handful of new T cells, the authors suggested, are recruited with each seasonal influenza vaccination.

V was shortened by 0 bases and J by 4 bases, with 12 bases between the two germline ends. Germline values: CDR1 LGHNT, CDR2 FRNRAP. The CDR3 is 15 amino acids. This clonotype was detected a few times. Antigen specificity is unknown. The clonotype was recovered from a man aged 45-65 years who received an inactivated influenza vaccine. The sample in question was PBMCs from blood, obtained around 14 days before vaccination. The chain joins TRBV12-5 to TRBJ2-5; perhaps TRBD1 as D (5 bases). The CDR3 is CASGLVSQGPETQYF. The CDR3 nucleotides are TGTGCTAGTGGTTTGGTAAGCCAGGGCCCAGAGACCCAGTACTTC. Using reference TRBV12-5 and TRBJ2-5 for the parts outside the CDR3, the full variable domain is DARVTQTPRHKVTEMGQEVTMRCQPILGHNTVFWYRQTMMQGLELLAYFRNRAPLDDSGMPKDRFSAEMPDATLATLKIQPSEPRDSAVYFCASGLVSQGPETQYFGPGTRLLVL.